This TCR beta chain was retrieved from a study of cytomegalovirus exposure and HLA in healthy donors. This clone was picked up a small number of times. The antigen is undetermined. Germline V CDR1 and CDR2: KGHSH, LQKENI. CDR3 size: 14 residues. Deletions cut 8 bases from V and 4 bases from J, with 17 bases between. Study results and limitations: HLA alleles were associated with roughly 15,000 TCR beta sequences in a later analysis at 0.05 false discovery rate.

The PCR employed 60 Vbeta primers together with 13 Jbeta primers. Clones were sequenced by immunoSEQ multiplex PCR, and TCRdb holds only the in-frame ones, with some missing. The sample has approximately 140,000 clones, around 59% seen once. What was sequenced was PBMCs. The clonotype comes from a male donor in good health and CMV-seronegative. V and J are TRBV18 and TRBJ1-1; maybe TRBD1 (6 bases). As DNA, the CDR3 is TGTGCCAGCCACCCGATGGGGGCCGGCACTGAAGCTTTCTTT. It yields the protein CASHPMGAGTEAFF. The variable domain in full, with the rest retrieved from reference TRBV18 and TRBJ1-1, is NAGVMQNPRHLVRRRGQEARLRCSPMKGHSHVYWYRQLPEEGLKFMVYLQKENIIDESGMPKERFSAEFPKEGPSILRIQQVVRGDSAAYFCASHPMGAGTEAFFGQGTRLTVV.